The sequence of this T cell receptor (beta chain) was determined in a study of CD8 T cells in ankylosing spondylitis. TCRdb independently ran MiXCR on the 5' RACE reads; one entry per CDR3 protein. Counted here are 200,000 to 250,000 distinct CDR3 sequences, around 32% occurring once; the ten biggest clones make up roughly 4.2%. The TCR comes from a male donor with ankylosing spondylitis or in good health (not recorded which). The specimen was blood, either unsorted or a sorted T cell fraction (not recorded which).

CDR3 in amino acids: CASSLSQPNTYEQYF. CDR3 in DNA: TGCGCCAGCAGCTTATCTCAACCGAATACCTACGAGCAGTACTTC. The rearrangement links TRBV5-1 to TRBJ2-7; no firm D call. The CDR3 extends over 15 amino acids. The V end was cut by 2 bases, the J end by 2 bases, with 14 bases between. The germline gives CDR1 SGHRS, CDR2 YFSETQ.